This TCR beta chain derives from a study of low-dose radiotherapy and immunotherapy resistance in tumors (dated by TCRdb to between 2022 and 2023). For the wider study: Cohort 1 received 0.5 Gy per fraction every 2 weeks, with a prescribed total PTV dose of 6.5 Gy. Cohort 2 received 1 Gy per fraction every two weeks, with a total of 13 Gy over 26 weeks. Patients were given nivolumab as a 240 mg flat dose every two weeks and ipilimumab at 1 mg/kg every six weeks, with both drugs delivered intravenously. Cyclophosphamide 200 mg/m2 was administered intravenously every two weeks, one day before each radiation and immunotherapy administration. Starting on cycle 1 day 1, patients took 300 mg of aspirin by mouth once a day for four cycles. The trial did not randomize participants into treatment groups. The translational analysis covered eight patients: three from the first dose cohort and the first five from the second dose cohort.

This specimen's time point label, interpreted: after trial treatment. This specimen's treatment or condition label, interpreted: LDRT plus nivolumab, ipilimumab, low-dose cyclophosphamide and aspirin (RACIN trial). Donors were enrolled in RACIN, a single-arm phase I dose-escalation trial combining nivolumab, ipilimumab, aspirin, low-dose cyclophosphamide and low-dose radiotherapy. Patients with advanced, TIL-negative solid tumors were considered eligible. This clonotype appeared many times. It lacks a known antigen. No much larger clone is present one base from it, and per-base qualities are unavailable. Sequencer: Illumina HiSeq 2500. Superscript III and a set of TRAV- and TRBV-specific primers were used to synthesize first-strand cDNA, so that both TCRalpha and TCRbeta chains were covered. An approximately 19-cycle PCR with Phusion amplified the TCRs, pairing a constant-region primer with the adapter that was attached to the V primers. The MessageAmp II aRNA Amplification Kit was used to amplify the isolated mRNA, with in vitro transcription run for about 15 hours at 37 degrees C. The Dynabeads mRNA DIRECT Purification Kit was used to isolate mRNA for TCR sequencing. Indexed Illumina adapters were added in a second roughly 23-cycle Phusion PCR, and the resulting products were purified with AMPure XP beads. Processing in the source paper ran as follows. Using custom Perl scripts, TCR sequences encoding the same protein were pooled, out-of-frame sequences were removed, and the abundance of each clonotype was computed. Any TCR sequence supported by only a single read was excluded from analysis. Shannon entropy, Gini index, clonality, richness, and the frequency of TCRs shared between repertoires were included as repertoire metrics. The public reads were run again by TCRdb, first through fastp at Q25 and then through MiXCR, and only productive beta chains were kept. Under each unique CDR3 protein, matching rows form one entry showing the most common genes and DNA. TCRdb's processing, not the authors' own work, is the source of the V and J calls. Within this sample are 40,000 or so distinct CDR3 sequences, with around 25% of them counted one time only. Around 10% of the sample belongs to the ten largest clones.

CDR3 length: 14 amino acids, cysteine to phenylalanine. Solely the CDR3 DNA is kept, with 42 bases framed from the first base. The CDR1 and CDR2 encoded by the germline V gene are MGHRA and YSYEKL. Ends trimmed: V by 3 bases, J by 7 bases; bases unmatched to a gene: 5. The clonotype comes from a male donor with prostate cancer. This chain is built from TRBV4-1 and TRBJ2-1; 8 junctional bases match TRBD1. The sequenced sample was PBMCs, obtained after low-dose radiotherapy plus immunotherapy. The CDR3 protein: CASSHDRGGNEQFF. The DNA sequence is given as TGCGCCAGCAGCCATGACAGGGGCGGGAATGAGCAGTTCTTC.